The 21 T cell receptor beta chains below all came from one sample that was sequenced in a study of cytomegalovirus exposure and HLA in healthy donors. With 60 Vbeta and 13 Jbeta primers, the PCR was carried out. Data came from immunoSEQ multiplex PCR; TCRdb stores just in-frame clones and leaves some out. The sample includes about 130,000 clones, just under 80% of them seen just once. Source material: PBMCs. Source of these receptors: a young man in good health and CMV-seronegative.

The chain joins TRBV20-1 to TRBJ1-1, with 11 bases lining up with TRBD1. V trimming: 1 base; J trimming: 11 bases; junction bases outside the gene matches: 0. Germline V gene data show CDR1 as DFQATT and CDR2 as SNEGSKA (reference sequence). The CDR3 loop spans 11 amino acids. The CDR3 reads CSARGTGGAFF. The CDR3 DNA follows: TGCAGTGCTAGAGGGACAGGGGGCGCTTTCTTT.

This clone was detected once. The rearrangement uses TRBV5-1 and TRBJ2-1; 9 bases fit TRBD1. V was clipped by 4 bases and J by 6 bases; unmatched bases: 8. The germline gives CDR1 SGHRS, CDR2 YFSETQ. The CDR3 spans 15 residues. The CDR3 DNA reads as TGCGCCAGCAGCCCCGGGACAGGGCCTTCCAATGAGCAGTTCTTC. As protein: CASSPGTGPSNEQFF.

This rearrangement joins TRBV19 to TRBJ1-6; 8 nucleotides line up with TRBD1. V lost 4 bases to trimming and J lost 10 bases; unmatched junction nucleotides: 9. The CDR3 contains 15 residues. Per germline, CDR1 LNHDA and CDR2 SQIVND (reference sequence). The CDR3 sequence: CASSTGQGLGSPLHF. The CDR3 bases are TGTGCCAGTAGTACCGGACAGGGCCTGGGATCACCCCTCCACTTT. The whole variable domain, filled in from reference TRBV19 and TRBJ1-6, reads DGGITQSPKYLFRKEGQNVTLSCEQNLNHDAMYWYRQDPGQGLRLIYYSQIVNDFQKGDIAEGYSVSREKKESFPLTVTSAQKNPTAFYLCASSTGQGLGSPLHFGNGTRLTVT.

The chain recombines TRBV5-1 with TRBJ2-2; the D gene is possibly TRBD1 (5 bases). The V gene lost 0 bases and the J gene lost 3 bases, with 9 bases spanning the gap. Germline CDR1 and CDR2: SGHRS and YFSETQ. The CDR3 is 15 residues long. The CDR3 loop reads CASSLGGLYTGELFF. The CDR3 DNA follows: TGCGCCAGCAGCTTGGGGGGCCTGTACACCGGGGAGCTGTTTTTT.

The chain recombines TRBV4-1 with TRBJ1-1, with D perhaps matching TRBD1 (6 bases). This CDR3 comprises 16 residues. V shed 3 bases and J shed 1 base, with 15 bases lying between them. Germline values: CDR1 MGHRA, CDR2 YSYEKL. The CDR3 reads CASSHLGGTPNTEAFF. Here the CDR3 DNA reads TGCGCCAGCAGCCACCTGGGGGGGACACCGAACACTGAAGCTTTCTTT.

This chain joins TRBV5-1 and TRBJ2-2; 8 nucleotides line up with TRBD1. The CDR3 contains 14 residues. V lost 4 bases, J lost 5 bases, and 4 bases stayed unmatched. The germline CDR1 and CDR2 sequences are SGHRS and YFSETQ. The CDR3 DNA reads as TGCGCCAGCAGCCGCCGGACAGGGACCGGGGAGCTGTTTTTT. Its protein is CASSRRTGTGELFF.

The CDR3 here is CSVGGLAGVGNEQFF. The DNA of the CDR3 is TGCAGCGTGGGCGGACTAGCGGGAGTCGGCAATGAGCAGTTCTTC. This sequence joins TRBV29-1 and TRBJ2-1, with 13 nucleotides matching TRBD2. The CDR3 totals 15 residues. The V segment lost 6 bases and the J segment 6 bases; nucleotides outside the gene matches: 8. Germline CDR1 SQVTM, CDR2 ANQGSEA.

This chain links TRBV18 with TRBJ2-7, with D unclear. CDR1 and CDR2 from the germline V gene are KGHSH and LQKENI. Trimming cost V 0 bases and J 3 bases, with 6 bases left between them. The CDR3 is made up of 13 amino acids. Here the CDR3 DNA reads TGTGCCAGCTCACCACCTTTCAACTACGAGCAGTACTTC. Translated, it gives CASSPPFNYEQYF.

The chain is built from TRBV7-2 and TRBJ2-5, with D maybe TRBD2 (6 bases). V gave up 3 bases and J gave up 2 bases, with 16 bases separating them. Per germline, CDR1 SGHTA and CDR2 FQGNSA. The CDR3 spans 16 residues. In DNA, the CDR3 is TGTGCCAGCAGCTTGGTCGGGAGTCTCAAACAAGAGACCCAGTACTTC. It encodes CASSLVGSLKQETQYF.

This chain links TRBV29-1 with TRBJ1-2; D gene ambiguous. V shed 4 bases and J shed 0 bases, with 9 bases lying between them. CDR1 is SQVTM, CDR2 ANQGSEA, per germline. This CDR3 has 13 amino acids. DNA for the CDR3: TGCAGCGTTGTGGGCAGTACTAACTATGGCTACACCTTC. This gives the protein CSVVGSTNYGYTF.

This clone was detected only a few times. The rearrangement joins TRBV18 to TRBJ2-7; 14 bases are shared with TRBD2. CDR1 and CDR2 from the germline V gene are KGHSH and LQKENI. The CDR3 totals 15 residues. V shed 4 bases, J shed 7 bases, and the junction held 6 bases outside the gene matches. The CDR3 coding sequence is TGTGCCAGCTCACTTGGACTAGCGGGAGGTCGGGAGCAGTACTTC. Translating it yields CASSLGLAGGREQYF.

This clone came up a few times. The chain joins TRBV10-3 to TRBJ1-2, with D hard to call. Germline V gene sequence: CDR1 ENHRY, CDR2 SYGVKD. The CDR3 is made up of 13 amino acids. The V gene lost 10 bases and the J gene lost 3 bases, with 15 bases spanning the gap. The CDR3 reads CATMTREDYGYTF. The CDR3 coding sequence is TGTGCCACAATGACAAGGGAGGACTATGGCTACACCTTC.

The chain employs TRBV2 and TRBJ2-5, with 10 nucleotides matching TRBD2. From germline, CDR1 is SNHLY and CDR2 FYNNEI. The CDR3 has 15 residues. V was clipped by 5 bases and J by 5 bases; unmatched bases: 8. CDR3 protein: CASSSFSGGRETQYF. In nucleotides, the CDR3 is TGTGCCAGCAGTTCTTTTAGCGGGGGGAGGGAGACCCAGTACTTC.

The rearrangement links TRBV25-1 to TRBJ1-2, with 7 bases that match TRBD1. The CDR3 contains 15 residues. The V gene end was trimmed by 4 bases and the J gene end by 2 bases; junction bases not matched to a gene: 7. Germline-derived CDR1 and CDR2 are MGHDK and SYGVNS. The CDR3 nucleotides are TGTGCCAGCAGTGGGCTGGGACAGCTGAACTATGGCTACACCTTC. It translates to CASSGLGQLNYGYTF.

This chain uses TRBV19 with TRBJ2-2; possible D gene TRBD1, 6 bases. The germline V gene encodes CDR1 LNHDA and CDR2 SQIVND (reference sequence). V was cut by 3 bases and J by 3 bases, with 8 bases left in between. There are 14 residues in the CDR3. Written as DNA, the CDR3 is TGTGCCAGTAGTATGACAGGAGACACCGGGGAGCTGTTTTTT. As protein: CASSMTGDTGELFF.

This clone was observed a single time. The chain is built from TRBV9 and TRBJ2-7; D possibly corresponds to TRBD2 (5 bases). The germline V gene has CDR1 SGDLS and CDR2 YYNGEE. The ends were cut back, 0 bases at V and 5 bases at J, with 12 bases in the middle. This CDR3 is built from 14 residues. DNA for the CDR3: TGTGCCAGCAGCGTAGGAGGGATTAACCACGAGCAGTACTTC. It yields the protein CASSVGGINHEQYF.

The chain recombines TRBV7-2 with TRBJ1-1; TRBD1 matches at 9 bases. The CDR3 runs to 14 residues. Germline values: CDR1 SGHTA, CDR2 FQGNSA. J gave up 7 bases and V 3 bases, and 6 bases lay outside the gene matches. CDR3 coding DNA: TGTGCCAGCAGCTTTCCGGGACAGGGCGTTGAAGCTTTCTTT. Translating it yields CASSFPGQGVEAFF.

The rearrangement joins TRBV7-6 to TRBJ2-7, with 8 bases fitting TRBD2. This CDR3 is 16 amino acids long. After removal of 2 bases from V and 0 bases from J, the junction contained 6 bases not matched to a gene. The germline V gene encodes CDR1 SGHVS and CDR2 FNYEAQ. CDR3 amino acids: CASSLSSGLSSYEQYF. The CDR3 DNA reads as TGTGCCAGCAGCTTATCTAGCGGGCTAAGCTCCTACGAGCAGTACTTC. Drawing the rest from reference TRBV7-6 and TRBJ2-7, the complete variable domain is GAGVSQSPRYKVTKRGQDVALRCDPISGHVSLYWYRQALGQGPEFLTYFNYEAQQDKSGLPNDRFSAERPEGSISTLTIQRTEQRDSAMYRCASSLSSGLSSYEQYFGPGTRLTVT.

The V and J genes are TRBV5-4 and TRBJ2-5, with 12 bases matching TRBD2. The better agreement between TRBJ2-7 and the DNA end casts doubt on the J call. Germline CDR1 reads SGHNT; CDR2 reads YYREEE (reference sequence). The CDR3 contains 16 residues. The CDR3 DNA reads TGTGCCAGCAGCCAGGAACTAGCGGGAGGCTCCTACGAGCAGTACTTC. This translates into CASSQELAGGSYEQYF.

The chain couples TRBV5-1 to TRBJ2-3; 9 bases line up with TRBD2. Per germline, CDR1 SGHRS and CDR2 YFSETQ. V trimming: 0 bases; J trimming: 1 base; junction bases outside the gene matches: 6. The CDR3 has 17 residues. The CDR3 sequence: CASSLVKVAGGTDTQYF. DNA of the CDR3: TGCGCCAGCAGCTTGGTAAAGGTAGCGGGGGGCACAGATACGCAGTATTTT.

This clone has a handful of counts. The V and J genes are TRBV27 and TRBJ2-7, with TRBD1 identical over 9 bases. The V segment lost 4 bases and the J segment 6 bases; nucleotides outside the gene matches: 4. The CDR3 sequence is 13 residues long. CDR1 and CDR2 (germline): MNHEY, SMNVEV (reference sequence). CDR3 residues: CASSSWDRAEQYF. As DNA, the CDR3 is TGTGCCAGCAGTTCGTGGGACAGGGCCGAGCAGTACTTC.